Below are 2 T cell receptor beta chains sequenced from a single sample in a study of blood T cell repertoires in COVID-19 (dated by TCRdb to 2018 to 2021). The library was built by means of the immunoSEQ multiplex PCR assay. TCRdb's version of the immuneACCESS table is confined to in-frame rearrangements and falls short of the full clone set. An unresolved V gene accounts for under half of the shortfall where checked; the remainder is of unknown origin. Here the sample has about 490,000 clones; approximately 83% occur a single time. The ten largest make up approximately 3.2% of the sample. The sample consisted of peripheral blood. The origin of the receptors is a human donor in a cohort sampled during active COVID-19.

In the case of this clone: This may stem from a read error, because a much larger clone lies one nucleotide away. V is TRBV5-4 and J is TRBJ1-5; TRBD1 aligns across 9 bases. Germline V CDR1 and CDR2: SGHNT, YYREEE (reference sequence). With V trimmed by 4 bases and J by 5 bases, 1 base remained unmatched. The CDR3 sequence is 13 residues long. The CDR3 sequence: CASSRDRDQPQHF. Written as DNA, the CDR3 is TGTGCCAGCAGCCGGGACAGGGATCAGCCCCAGCATTTT.

The chain links TRBV11-3 to TRBJ2-1, with 8 positions matching TRBD2. The junction had 6 bases not matched to a gene; V was cut back by 5 bases and J by 6 bases. The CDR3 runs to 14 residues. Germline V gene sequence: CDR1 SGHNT, CDR2 YENEEA. CDR3 region: CASSRGAGGNEQFF. The CDR3 nucleotides read TGTGCCAGCAGCCGCGGGGCGGGAGGCAATGAGCAGTTCTTC.